This paragraph covers one TCR beta chain sequence. Its antigen is not known. The PCR employed 60 Vbeta primers together with 13 Jbeta primers. The table came from immunoSEQ multiplex PCR; TCRdb's copy has only in-frame clones and leaves some out. Of around 32,000 clones listed, 35% to 55% are singletons. This sample was taken from a study of cytomegalovirus exposure and HLA in healthy donors. Across the whole study: Early released data had tens of millions of unique TCRs, all coming from HLA-typed donors.

Germline lookup yields CDR1 SGHTA and CDR2 FQGNSA. CDR3 size: 17 residues. V was cut by 5 bases and J by 5 bases, with 22 bases left in between. Overall study results and limits: Later analysis identified several of the most significant clusters that appeared linked to common viral pathogens.

Sequenced sample: PBMCs. The TCR sequence derives from a woman aged 45-60 years in good health and CMV-seronegative. J is TRBJ2-1 and V is TRBV7-2; TRBD2 is a possible D gene (7 bases). CDR3 DNA: TGTGCCAGCAGCCCCTTTATAACGGGGGGCCCCAACAATGAGCAGTTCTTC. Its protein is CASSPFITGGPNNEQFF.